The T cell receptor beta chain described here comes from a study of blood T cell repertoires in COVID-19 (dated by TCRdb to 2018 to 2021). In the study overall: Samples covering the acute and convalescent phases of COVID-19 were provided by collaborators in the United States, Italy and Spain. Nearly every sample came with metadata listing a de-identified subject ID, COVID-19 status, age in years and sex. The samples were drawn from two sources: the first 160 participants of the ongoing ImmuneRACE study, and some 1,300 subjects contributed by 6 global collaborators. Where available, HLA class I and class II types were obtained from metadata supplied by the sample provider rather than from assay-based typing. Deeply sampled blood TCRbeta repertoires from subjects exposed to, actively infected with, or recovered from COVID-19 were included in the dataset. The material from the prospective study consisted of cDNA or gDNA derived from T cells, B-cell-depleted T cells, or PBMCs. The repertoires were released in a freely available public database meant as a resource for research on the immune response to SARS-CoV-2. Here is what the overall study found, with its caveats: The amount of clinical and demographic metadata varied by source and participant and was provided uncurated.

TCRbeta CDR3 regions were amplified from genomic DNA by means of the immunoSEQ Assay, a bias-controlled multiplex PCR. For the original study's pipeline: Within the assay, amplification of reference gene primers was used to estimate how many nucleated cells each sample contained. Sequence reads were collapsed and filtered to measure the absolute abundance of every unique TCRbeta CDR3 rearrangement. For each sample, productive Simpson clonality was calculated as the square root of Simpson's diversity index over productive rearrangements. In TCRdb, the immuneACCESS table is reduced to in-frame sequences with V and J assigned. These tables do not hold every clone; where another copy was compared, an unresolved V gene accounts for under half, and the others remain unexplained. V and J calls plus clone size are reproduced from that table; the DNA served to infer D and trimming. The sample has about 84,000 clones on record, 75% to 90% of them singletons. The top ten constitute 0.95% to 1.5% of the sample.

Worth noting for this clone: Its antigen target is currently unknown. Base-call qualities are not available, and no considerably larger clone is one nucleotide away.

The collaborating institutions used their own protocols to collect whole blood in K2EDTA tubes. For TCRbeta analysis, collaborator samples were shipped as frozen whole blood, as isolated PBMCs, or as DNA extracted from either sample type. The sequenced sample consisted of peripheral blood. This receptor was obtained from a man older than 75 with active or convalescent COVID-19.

DNA sequence: TGTGCCACCAGTGATTCCAGGACAGTAGCCTACGAGCAGTACTTC. This yields the protein CATSDSRTVAYEQYF. The V and J segments used are TRBV24-1 and TRBJ2-7, with TRBD1 perhaps the D gene, on 6 matching bases. Taken from cysteine to phenylalanine, the CDR3 has 15 residues. The sequence is cut down to CDR3 DNA, 45 bases in frame from base 1. The V and J ends are trimmed by 2 bases and 2 bases, leaving 12 bases between them. According to the germline V gene, CDR1 reads KGHDR and CDR2 reads SFDVKD.